The rows below give T cell receptor beta chains drawn from one sample of a study of cytomegalovirus exposure and HLA in healthy donors. Method: immunoSEQ multiplex PCR; TCRdb's copy keeps in-frame clones and lacks some. The data show under 300,000 clones, about 90% seen once. The sample taken for sequencing was PBMCs. Receptors were obtained from a woman under 30 in good health and CMV-seronegative. CDR3s include the opening cysteine and the closing phenylalanine or tryptophan. Each record gives: clone size, J gene, V gene, D gene, CDR3 DNA, CDR3 protein. The D gene is left open where the match is weak. Clone size is given for some rows only: seen once, a few or many times, or a class if the clone is expanded.

-	TRBJ1-1	TRBV28	TRBD1	TGTGCCAGCAGTTCTCGGACAGGGCTCTTGAACACTGAAGCTTTCTTT	CASSSRTGLLNTEAFF
few	TRBJ2-7	TRBV25-1	TRBD1	TGTGCCAGCAGTGCCTTGACAGGGAGCGAGCAGTACTTC	CASSALTGSEQYF
-	TRBJ2-2	TRBV5-1	TRBD1	TGCGCCAGCAGCTCGGGACAGGAGAGAACCGGGGAGCTGTTTTTT	CASSSGQERTGELFF
-	TRBJ2-2	TRBV2	TRBD2	TGTGCCAGCAGCCTAGCGGCCTGGGGTGTGCGGGAGCTGTTTTTT	CASSLAAWGVRELFF
-	TRBJ2-7	TRBV11-2	TRBD2	TGTGCCAGCAGCTTAGGGCCTAGCGGCAACGAGCAGTACTTC	CASSLGPSGNEQYF
-	TRBJ1-6	TRBV28	-	TGTGCCAGCAGTCTAGGACTCGGCGGTTCCTATAATTCACCCCTCCACTTT	CASSLGLGGSYNSPLHF
-	TRBJ2-7	TRBV7-9	TRBD1	TGTGCCAGCAGCCTCGGGACAGCCGAGCAGTACTTC	CASSLGTAEQYF
-	TRBJ1-2	TRBV4-3	-	TGCGCCAGCAGCCAAGATTTGGGACTTAACTATGGCTACACCTTC	CASSQDLGLNYGYTF
-	TRBJ2-1	TRBV7-2	TRBD2	TGTGCCAGCAGCTTTCAGGGGACTAGCTATGCCAAAGGCAATGAGCAGTTCTTC	CASSFQGTSYAKGNEQFF
-	TRBJ1-5	TRBV5-6	-	TGTGCCAGCAGCTTGTTACGAGGGCTGGGGGCCAATCAGCCCCAGCATTTT	CASSLLRGLGANQPQHF
-	TRBJ2-7	TRBV14	-	TGTGCCAGCAGCCAACTCGGCACAGGTGGCGAGCAGTACTTC	CASSQLGTGGEQYF
-	TRBJ1-5	TRBV7-2	TRBD1	TGTGCCAGCAGCCCGGACAGGTTCAATCAGCCCCAGCATTTT	CASSPDRFNQPQHF
-	TRBJ2-1	TRBV28	-	TGTGCCAGCAGTCCAATGGGTGGTGGACTACTCTCCTACAATGAGCAGTTCTTC	CASSPMGGGLLSYNEQFF
few	TRBJ2-5	TRBV5-1	TRBD1	TGCGCCAGCAGCTGGGGACAGGGGGAGACCCAGTACTTC	CASSWGQGETQYF
-	TRBJ1-2	TRBV11-2	TRBD1	TGTGCCAGCAGCCCTCGTTCCAGGGGGCTTCGCCGGAACTATGGCTACACCTTC	CASSPRSRGLRRNYGYTF
-	TRBJ1-2	TRBV29-1	TRBD1	TGCAGCGTTGTGAATATGAGGAGAGGACAGGGGATATATGGCTACACCTTC	CSVVNMRRGQGIYGYTF
-	TRBJ2-7	TRBV28	TRBD2	TGTGCCAGCAGCCCCCTTAGTGGCGGGGGGTTTACCTACGAGCAGTACTTC	CASSPLSGGGFTYEQYF
-	TRBJ1-1	TRBV2	-	TGTGCCAGCAGTTTACAGGGTAGGGACACTGAAGCTTTCTTT	CASSLQGRDTEAFF
once	TRBJ1-2	TRBV4-3	TRBD1	TGCGCCAGCAGCCAAGGGACAGGCGGCTACACCTTC	CASSQGTGGYTF
-	TRBJ2-7	TRBV7-9	TRBD1	TGTGCCAGCAGCTTATCCGGGACAGGACGACACGAGCAGTACTTC	CASSLSGTGRHEQYF
-	TRBJ2-6	TRBV29-1	-	TGCAGCGTTGCTAGCTCTGGGGCCAACGTCCTGACTTTC	CSVASSGANVLTF
-	TRBJ1-2	TRBV19	-	TGTGCCAGTAGTTCAGGTGTCTATGGCTACACCTTC	CASSSGVYGYTF
few	TRBJ2-2	TRBV19	TRBD1	TGTGCCAGTAGTTCCGGGGACAGGACCGGGGAGCTGTTTTTT	CASSSGDRTGELFF
-	TRBJ2-7	TRBV19	-	TGTGCCAGTAGTCAAGCGGGACAGGACTACGAGCAGTACTTC	CASSQAGQDYEQYF
-	TRBJ2-3	TRBV16	-	TGTGCCAGCAGCCGTGCACAGACCGGCACAGATACGCAGTATTTT	CASSRAQTGTDTQYF
-	TRBJ1-1	TRBV5-1	-	TGCGCCAGCAGTTGGGGAGGGGAGAACACTGAAGCTTTCTTT	CASSWGGENTEAFF
-	TRBJ2-5	TRBV4-3	TRBD1	TGCGCCAGCAGCCCCATAGGGGCAGGGGGAGAGACCCAGTACTTC	CASSPIGAGGETQYF
-	TRBJ2-7	TRBV6-5	TRBD1	TGTGCCAGCAGAAGGGGACAGGGCCAATACGAGCAGTACTTC	CASRRGQGQYEQYF
-	TRBJ2-7	TRBV6-5	-	TGTGCCAGCAACTCCTGGGGGGGGCCCTACGAGCAGTACTTC	CASNSWGGPYEQYF
many	TRBJ1-5	TRBV4-1	TRBD1	TGCGCCAGCAGCCCGGACAGGGGACAGCCCCAGCATTTT	CASSPDRGQPQHF
-	TRBJ2-3	TRBV7-8	-	TGTGCCAGCAGCTTAATCCTAGGAGGGCTAGATACGCAGTATTTT	CASSLILGGLDTQYF
-	TRBJ2-5	TRBV7-2	TRBD2	TGTGCCAGCAGCTGGGGACTAGCTCAGACCCAGTACTTC	CASSWGLAQTQYF